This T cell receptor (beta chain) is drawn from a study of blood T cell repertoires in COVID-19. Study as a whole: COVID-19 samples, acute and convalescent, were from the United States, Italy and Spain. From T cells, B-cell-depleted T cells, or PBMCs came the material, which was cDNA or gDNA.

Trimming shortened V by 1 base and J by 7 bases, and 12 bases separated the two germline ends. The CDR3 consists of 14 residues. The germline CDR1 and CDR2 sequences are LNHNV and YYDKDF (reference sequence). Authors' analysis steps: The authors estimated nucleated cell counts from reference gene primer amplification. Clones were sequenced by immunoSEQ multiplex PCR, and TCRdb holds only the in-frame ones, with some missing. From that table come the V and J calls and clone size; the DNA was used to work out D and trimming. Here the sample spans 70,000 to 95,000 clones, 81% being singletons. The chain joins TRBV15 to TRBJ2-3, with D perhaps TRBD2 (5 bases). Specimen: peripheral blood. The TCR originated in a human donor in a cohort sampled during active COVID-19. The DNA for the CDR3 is TGTGCCACCAGCAGAGTCGGGAACCAACATACGCAGTATTTT. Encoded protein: CATSRVGNQHTQYF.